The entry below gives a single T cell receptor beta chain sequence along with its context. The target antigen is unknown. The data are from a study of a mutant IDH1 vaccine in newly diagnosed glioma. Study details: Receipt of radiotherapy, temozolomide, or both preceded the study, and most received both.

Trimming took off 5 bases at V and 0 bases at J, with 11 bases between the two ends. The germline gives CDR1 MRHNA, CDR2 SNTAGT. This CDR3 is 15 amino acids long. Time point noted: week 35, safety follow-up. Alongside topical imiquimod, each dose of vaccine comprised 300 ug of mutant IDH1 20-mer peptide. Libraries were prepared by immunoSEQ multiplex PCR; TCRdb keeps only in-frame clonotypes and omits some of them. The sample yields about 68,000 clones, around 82% seen once. The source is a man between 18 and 29 years old with glioma. V usage is TRBV6-4 and J usage is TRBJ1-3; no firm D call. The source was PBMCs, collected from a glioma patient whose treatment included an IDH1 peptide vaccine. The CDR3: CASSSDADSGNTIYF. CDR3 DNA: TGTGCCAGCAGTTCGGACGCCGACTCTGGAAACACCATATATTTT.